Below, one T cell receptor (beta chain) is given with its context. This entry comes from a study of chemoradiotherapy in HPV16-positive cancers. Assay: immunoSEQ multiplex PCR; the TCRdb copy retains only in-frame clones and omits some. The sample has some 2,700 clones, 77% seen once; the top ten hold 6.3%. CDR1 MNHNY and CDR2 SVGAGI come from the germline V gene (reference sequence). The V gene lost 6 bases and the J gene lost 2 bases, with 12 bases spanning the gap. The CDR3 has 14 residues. Here the sequenced sample was tumor tissue, taken from a patient who underwent chemoradiotherapy. The chain uses TRBV6-6 and TRBJ2-3, with D possibly TRBD2 on 5 matching bases. The receptor comes from a human donor with HPV-associated anogenital cancer. CDR3 sequence: CASRWGADTDTQYF. The DNA of the CDR3 is TGTGCCAGCAGATGGGGAGCGGACACAGATACGCAGTATTTT.